This T cell receptor (beta chain) was found in a study of identical twins. Broader study findings: Among beta out-of-frame sequences, excess sharing between twins appeared weaker.

Template switching added a universal primer site; cDNA carried unique molecular identifiers. TCRdb re-derived calls from the 5' RACE reads in MiXCR, one entry per CDR3 protein. The profile shows 200,000 to 250,000 distinct CDR3 sequences, about 13% of them singletons. In regard to this clonotype: Its matching antigen is unknown.

Germline CDR1 is SGHTA and CDR2 is FQGTGA. The CDR3 has 16 amino acids. Trimming cost V 0 bases and J 2 bases; bases outside gene matches: 4. The sample was also reused in another study, on yellow fever vaccine responses in identical twins. That source notes: As reported, the vaccine T cell response of twins seemed partly convergent and partly personalized.

The sample consisted of memory (CD45RO+) T cells sorted from blood. This receptor was taken from a woman aged 18-29 years in good health. This chain links TRBV7-3 with TRBJ2-3; 8 bases line up with TRBD2. CDR3 amino acids: CASSLTGTRPTDTQYF. In DNA form, the CDR3 reads TGTGCCAGCAGCTTAACGGGGACTAGACCCACAGATACGCAGTATTTT.